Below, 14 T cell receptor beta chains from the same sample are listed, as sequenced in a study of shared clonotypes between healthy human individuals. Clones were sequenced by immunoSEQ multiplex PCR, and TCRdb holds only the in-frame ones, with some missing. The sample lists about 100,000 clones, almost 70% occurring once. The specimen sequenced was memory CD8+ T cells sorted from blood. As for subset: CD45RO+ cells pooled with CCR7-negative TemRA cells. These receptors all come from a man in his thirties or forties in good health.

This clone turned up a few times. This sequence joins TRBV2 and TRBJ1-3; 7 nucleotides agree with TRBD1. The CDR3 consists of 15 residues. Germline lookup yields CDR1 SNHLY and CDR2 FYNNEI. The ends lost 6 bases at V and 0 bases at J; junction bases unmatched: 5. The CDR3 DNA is TGTGCCAGCAGGGACAGGCTAAGCTCTGGAAACACCATATATTTT. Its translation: CASRDRLSSGNTIYF.

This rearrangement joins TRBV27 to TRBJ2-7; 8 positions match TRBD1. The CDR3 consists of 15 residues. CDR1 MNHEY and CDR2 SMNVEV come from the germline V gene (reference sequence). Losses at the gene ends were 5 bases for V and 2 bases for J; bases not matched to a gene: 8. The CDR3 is CASSKQGELAYEQYF. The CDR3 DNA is TGTGCCAGCAGTAAACAGGGGGAACTAGCCTACGAGCAGTACTTC.

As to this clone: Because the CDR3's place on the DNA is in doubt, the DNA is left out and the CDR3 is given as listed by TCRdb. CDR3 sequence: CASSFGPGVAAFF. The chain combines TRBV7-2 with TRBJ1-1. The CDR3 is 13 residues long, counting both termini. Germline-derived CDR1 and CDR2 are SGHTA and FQGNSA.

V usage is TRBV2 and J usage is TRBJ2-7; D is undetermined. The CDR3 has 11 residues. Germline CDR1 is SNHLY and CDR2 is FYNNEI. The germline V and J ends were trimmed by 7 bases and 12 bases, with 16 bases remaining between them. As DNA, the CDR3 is TGTGCCAGCACTTTAAGGGTAGGGCTGTACTTC. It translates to CASTLRVGLYF. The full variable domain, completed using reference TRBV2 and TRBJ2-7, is EPEVTQTPSHQVTQMGQEVILRCVPISNHLYFYWYRQILGQKVEFLVSFYNNEISEKSEIFDDQFSVERPDGSNFTLKIRSTKLEDSAMYFCASTLRVGLYFGPGTRLTVT.

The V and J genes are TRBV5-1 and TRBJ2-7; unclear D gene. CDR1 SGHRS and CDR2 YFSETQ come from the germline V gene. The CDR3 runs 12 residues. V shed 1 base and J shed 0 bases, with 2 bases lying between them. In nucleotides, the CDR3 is TGCGCCAGCAGCTTGCCCTCCTACGAGCAGTACTTC. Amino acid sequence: CASSLPSYEQYF.

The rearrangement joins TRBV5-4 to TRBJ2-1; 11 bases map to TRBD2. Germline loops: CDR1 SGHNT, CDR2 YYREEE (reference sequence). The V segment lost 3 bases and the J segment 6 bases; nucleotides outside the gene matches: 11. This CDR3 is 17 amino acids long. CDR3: CASSSPTGTSGPNEQFF. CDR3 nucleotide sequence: TGTGCCAGCAGCTCTCCTACCGGGACTAGCGGACCCAATGAGCAGTTCTTC.

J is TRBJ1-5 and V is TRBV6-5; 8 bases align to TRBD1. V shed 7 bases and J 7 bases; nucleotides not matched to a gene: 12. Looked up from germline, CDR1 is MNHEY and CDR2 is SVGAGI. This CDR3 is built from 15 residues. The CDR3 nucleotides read TGTGCCAGCAACCCCGGACAGGGAATCCACCAGCCCCAGCATTTT. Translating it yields CASNPGQGIHQPQHF.

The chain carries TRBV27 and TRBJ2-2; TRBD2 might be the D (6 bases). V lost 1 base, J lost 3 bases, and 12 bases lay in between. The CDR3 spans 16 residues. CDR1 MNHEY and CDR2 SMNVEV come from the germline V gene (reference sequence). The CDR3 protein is CASSLYGGVDTGELFF. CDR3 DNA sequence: TGTGCCAGCAGTTTATACGGGGGAGTGGACACCGGGGAGCTGTTTTTT.

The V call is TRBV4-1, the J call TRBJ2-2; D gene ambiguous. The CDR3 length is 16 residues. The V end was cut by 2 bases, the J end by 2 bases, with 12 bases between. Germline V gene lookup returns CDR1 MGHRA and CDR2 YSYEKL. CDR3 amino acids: CASSQIGSENTGELFF. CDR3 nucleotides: TGCGCCAGCAGCCAAATAGGCAGCGAAAACACCGGGGAGCTGTTTTTT.

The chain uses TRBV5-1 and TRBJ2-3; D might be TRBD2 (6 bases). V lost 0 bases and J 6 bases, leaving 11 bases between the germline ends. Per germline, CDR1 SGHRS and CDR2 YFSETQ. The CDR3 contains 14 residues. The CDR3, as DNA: TGCGCCAGCAGCTTGGACGGGAGCGGCGATACGCAGTATTTT. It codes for CASSLDGSGDTQYF.

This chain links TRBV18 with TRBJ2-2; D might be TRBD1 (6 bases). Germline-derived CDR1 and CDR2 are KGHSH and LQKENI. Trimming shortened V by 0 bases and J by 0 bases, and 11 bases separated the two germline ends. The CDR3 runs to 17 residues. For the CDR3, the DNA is TGTGCCAGCTCACCACCCAACAGGGCGACGAACACCGGGGAGCTGTTTTTT. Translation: CASSPPNRATNTGELFF.

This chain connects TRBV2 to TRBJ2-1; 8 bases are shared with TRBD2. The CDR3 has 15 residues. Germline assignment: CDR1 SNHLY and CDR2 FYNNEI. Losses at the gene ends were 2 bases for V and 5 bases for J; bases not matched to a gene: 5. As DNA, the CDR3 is TGTGCCAGCAGTGAAACTACTAGCGGTCACAATGAGCAGTTCTTC. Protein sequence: CASSETTSGHNEQFF.

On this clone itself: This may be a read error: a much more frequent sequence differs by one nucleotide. Here the CDR3 DNA reads TGTGCCAGCAGTGGACTAGCGGGAGGCCCAGATACGCAGTATTTT. It codes for CASSGLAGGPDTQYF. The gene calls are TRBV10-3 and TRBJ2-3; 14 bases are a match to TRBD2. This CDR3 contains 15 residues. Germline CDR1 and CDR2: ENHRY and SYGVKD.

CDR3 nucleotides: TGCGCCAGCAGCTTGCGGCCCCCAGGCCATAGCGGGGCCCCTTACAATGAGCAGTTCTTC. This encodes CASSLRPPGHSGAPYNEQFF. J is TRBJ2-1 and V is TRBV5-1; 8 bases line up with TRBD2. Germline V CDR1 and CDR2: SGHRS, YFSETQ. The CDR3 is made up of 20 amino acids. J gave up 4 bases and V 1 base, and 19 bases lay outside the gene matches.